The 17 T cell receptor beta chains below come from one sample, sequenced in a study of blood T cell repertoires in COVID-19 (dated by TCRdb to the early 2020s). Libraries were built with the immunoSEQ multiplex PCR assay. Entries here come from immuneACCESS through TCRdb and include only in-frame sequences with V and J called. Some clones fail to appear in such tables; in the studies checked, an unresolved V gene covers under half of the shortfall, and the cause of the remainder is unknown. The sample yields 25,000 to 35,000 clones; more than 75% were counted once. The ten largest clones capture about 8% of the sample. Input material: peripheral blood. The receptors derive from a man between 65 and 85 years old with active or convalescent COVID-19.

The gene calls are TRBV7-8 and TRBJ2-2; maybe TRBD2 (6 bases). The CDR3 runs to 16 residues. Germline V CDR1 and CDR2: SGHVS, FQNEAQ. The V end lost 5 bases, the J end lost 5 bases, and 18 bases lay between the germline ends. CDR3 sequence: CASSPGRRGGTGELFF. DNA of the CDR3: TGTGCCAGCAGCCCGGGGCGGCGGGGTGGTACCGGGGAGCTGTTTTTT.

V and J are TRBV6-1 and TRBJ2-1, with 13 bases aligning to TRBD2. The V gene's germline CDR1 is MNHNS and CDR2 SASEGT. The CDR3 totals 17 residues. The V gene end was trimmed by 2 bases and the J gene end by 7 bases; junction bases not matched to a gene: 8. The DNA of the CDR3 is TGTGCCAGCAGTGAAATCACTAGCGGGGGGGCCTGGAATGAGCAGTTCTTC. It yields the protein CASSEITSGGAWNEQFF.

In this sample, this clone turned up once. The chain has TRBV6-6 and TRBJ1-6, with TRBD1 identical over 8 bases. Germline-derived CDR1 and CDR2 are MNHNY and SVGAGI (reference sequence). The CDR3 is made up of 18 amino acids. V shed 5 bases and J 5 bases; nucleotides not matched to a gene: 14. This chain's CDR3 is CASSPNPGGTANNSPLHF. The CDR3, as DNA: TGTGCCAGCAGTCCGAATCCAGGGGGCACAGCCAATAATTCACCCCTCCACTTT.

This clone came up once. This chain joins TRBV11-2 and TRBJ2-5; 8 bases are shared with TRBD2. The CDR3 totals 15 residues. J lost 5 bases, V lost 4 bases, and 9 bases had no gene match. Germline lookup yields CDR1 SGHAT and CDR2 FQNNGV. The CDR3 DNA sequence: TGTGCCAGCAGCTCGAGGCGGGGGGTCGTGGAGACCCAGTACTTC. Translating it yields CASSSRRGVVETQYF.

This rearrangement joins TRBV9 to TRBJ2-7, with 7 bases that match TRBD2. V trimming: 4 bases; J trimming: 4 bases; junction bases outside the gene matches: 14. This CDR3 has 16 residues. CDR1 is SGDLS and CDR2 is YYNGEE in the germline V gene. CDR3 sequence: CASSPRAGVDGYEQYF. CDR3 bases: TGTGCCAGCAGCCCAAGGGCGGGGGTGGATGGATACGAGCAGTACTTC.

The CDR3 nucleotides are TGTGCCAGTACCGACCCAGGGATTACCACTGAAGCTTTCTTT. This translates into CASTDPGITTEAFF. The rearrangement joins TRBV19 to TRBJ1-1, with a weak D call TRBD1 (5 bases). V was clipped by 7 bases and J by 4 bases, with 16 bases between them. The CDR3 contains 14 residues. Germline CDR1 and CDR2: LNHDA and SQIVND (reference sequence).

About this clone itself: Relative to the germline gene, one junction end is altered; a read error may explain this. This sequence joins TRBV7-7 and TRBJ1-1; D is undetermined. CDR1 is SSHAT, CDR2 FNYEAQ, per germline (reference sequence). The CDR3 totals 13 residues. The CDR3 region has the DNA TGTGCTAGCAGCGCCGGTCTGAACACTGAAGCTTTCTTT. Translating gives CASSAGLNTEAFF.

The CDR3 loop reads CASSTKKGVYEQYV. In nucleotides, the CDR3 is TGTGCCAGCAGCACCAAGAAGGGGGTGTACGAGCAGTACGTC. The chain has TRBV7-3 and TRBJ2-7; a weak D match, TRBD1 (6 bases). The CDR3 sequence is 14 residues long. Deletions cut 5 bases from V and 4 bases from J, with 15 bases between. Per germline, CDR1 SGHTA and CDR2 FQGTGA.

This rearrangement joins TRBV5-4 to TRBJ2-1, with a weak D call TRBD1 (5 bases). CDR1 is SGHNT and CDR2 is YYREEE in the germline V gene (reference sequence). V gave up 4 bases and J gave up 5 bases, with 7 bases separating them. CDR3 length equals 12 residues. The CDR3 coding sequence is TGTGCCAGCAGCCCGACAGACAATGAGCAGTTCTTC. This codes for CASSPTDNEQFF.

J is TRBJ1-2 and V is TRBV4-2; TRBD1 is a possible D gene (5 bases). V shed 0 bases and J shed 5 bases, with 13 bases lying between them. Germline V CDR1 and CDR2: LGHNA, YNFKEQ. The CDR3 runs to 15 residues. CDR3 in DNA: TGTGCCAGCAGCCAAGATAGGGGTGGCGTTTATGGCTACACCTTC. As protein: CASSQDRGGVYGYTF.

The J gene is TRBJ1-5, the V gene TRBV7-2, with D unresolved. Per germline, CDR1 SGHTA and CDR2 FQGNSA. CDR3 length: 15 amino acids. V lost 5 bases and J 6 bases, leaving 17 bases between the germline ends. CDR3 DNA: TGTGCCAGCAGCCAATTTGCCGGGGAAAGTCAGCCCCAGCATTTT. Protein product: CASSQFAGESQPQHF.

This clone was found a few times. The gene calls are TRBV5-4 and TRBJ2-7; D is unclear. The CDR3 is 13 residues long. Germline CDR1 and CDR2: SGHNT and YYREEE (reference sequence). Trimming pared 4 bases from V and 3 bases from J, leaving 11 bases between. The CDR3 sequence: CASSAGEVYEQYF. The CDR3 nucleotides are TGTGCCAGCAGCGCCGGAGAGGTCTACGAGCAGTACTTC.

The rearrangement links TRBV19 to TRBJ1-5; D unclear. The length of the CDR3 is 13 residues. Germline CDR1 LNHDA, CDR2 SQIVND (reference sequence). Deletions cut 4 bases from V and 5 bases from J, with 9 bases between. In DNA form, the CDR3 reads TGTGCCAGTAGTACTCCGCCGGATCAGCCCCAGCATTTT. Residues: CASSTPPDQPQHF.

V is TRBV12-3 or TRBV12-4 and J is TRBJ1-2, with 9 bases that match TRBD1. The CDR3 is made up of 12 amino acids. Unmatched junction bases numbered 3, after V lost 8 bases and J lost 5 bases. The CDR3 sequence: CASLGQGYGYTF. DNA for the CDR3: TGTGCCAGCTTGGGACAGGGATATGGCTACACCTTC.

CDR3 in amino acids: CASSFDRATPLHF. Here the CDR3 DNA reads TGTGCCAGCAGTTTCGACAGGGCGACACCCCTCCACTTT. The rearrangement uses TRBV27 and TRBJ1-6; 7 positions agree with TRBD1. The CDR3 has 13 residues. Germline CDR1 reads MNHEY; CDR2 reads SMNVEV (reference sequence). The junction had 4 bases not matched to a gene; V was cut back by 3 bases and J by 11 bases.

This chain connects TRBV19 to TRBJ2-2; 9 nucleotides align to TRBD1. The CDR3 has 21 amino acids. Germline-derived CDR1 and CDR2 are LNHDA and SQIVND (reference sequence). The V segment lost 2 bases and the J segment 0 bases; nucleotides outside the gene matches: 16. CDR3 nucleotide sequence: TGTGCCAGTAGTATACAGTGGGCTTTGTGGGACAGGGCTACGAACACCGGGGAGCTGTTTTTT. Encoded protein: CASSIQWALWDRATNTGELFF.

The chain recombines TRBV5-1 with TRBJ2-1, with D possibly being TRBD1 (6 bases). The ends were cut back, 4 bases at V and 7 bases at J, with 9 bases in the middle. The CDR3 consists of 12 residues. The V gene's germline CDR1 is SGHRS and CDR2 YFSETQ. CDR3 protein: CASSIQGNEQFF. The CDR3 DNA reads TGCGCCAGCAGCATACAGGGAAATGAGCAGTTCTTC.